This TCR beta chain comes out of a study of T cells in Graves' hyperthyroidism and ophthalmopathy. This clonotype has at least ten counts. The J segment lost 6 bases and the V segment lost 6 bases, leaving 15 bases of the junction unmatched. The length of the CDR3 is 16 residues. The germline CDR1 and CDR2 sequences are DFQATT and SNEGSKA (reference sequence). Researchers took RNA transcripts and amplified the TCR beta CDR3 regions from them. During a first-round RT-PCR of the TCR CDR3, the HTBI primer set was used. One entry per CDR3 protein, called by TCRdb with MiXCR from the multiplex PCR reads. The sample yields 500,000 or so distinct CDR3 sequences, 15% to 20% seen once.

This TCR was sampled from a young woman with Graves' ophthalmopathy. The gene calls are TRBV20-1 and TRBJ2-3, with 10 bases aligning to TRBD2. The specimen sequenced was blood. Here the CDR3 reads CSARSGTSARTDTQYF. The CDR3 DNA sequence: TGCAGTGCCCGCTCCGGGACTAGCGCCCGTACGGATACGCAGTATTTT.